The sequence of this T cell receptor (beta chain) was determined in a study of type 1 regulatory T cells. As for the study in general: T-allo10 is a Tr1-enriched, alloantigen-specific CD4 T cell product made in vitro.

From the reads, TCRdb called clonotypes with MiXCR, one entry per CDR3 protein. This table holds about 97,000 distinct CDR3 sequences, around a third found once. This clonotype was counted once. The germline V gene encodes CDR1 LNHNV and CDR2 YYDKDF (reference sequence). V was shortened by 5 bases and J by 0 bases, with 11 bases between the two germline ends. CDR3 length: 14 residues. The TCR was taken from a human donor in good health. The chain joins TRBV15 to TRBJ2-7, with D possibly being TRBD2 (6 bases). Sequencing used CD4+ T cells, either the whole sample or a sorted fraction (not recorded which). The chain's CDR3 is CATSVGLPSYEQYF. In nucleotides, the CDR3 is TGTGCCACCAGCGTGGGACTCCCCTCCTACGAGCAGTACTTC.